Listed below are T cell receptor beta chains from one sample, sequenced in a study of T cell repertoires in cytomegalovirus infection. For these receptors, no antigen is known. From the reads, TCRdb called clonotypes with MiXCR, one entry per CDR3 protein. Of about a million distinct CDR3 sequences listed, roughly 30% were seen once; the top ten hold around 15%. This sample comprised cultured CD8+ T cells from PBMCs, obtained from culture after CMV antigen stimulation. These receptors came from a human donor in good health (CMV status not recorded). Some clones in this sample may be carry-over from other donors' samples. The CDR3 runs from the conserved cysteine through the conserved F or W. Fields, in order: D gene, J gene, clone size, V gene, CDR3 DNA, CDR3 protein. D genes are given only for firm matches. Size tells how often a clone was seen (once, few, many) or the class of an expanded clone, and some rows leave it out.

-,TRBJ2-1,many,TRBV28,TGTGCCAGCAGTTTAAGGGGGGGGGCCTACAATGAGCAGTTCTTC,CASSLRGGAYNEQFF
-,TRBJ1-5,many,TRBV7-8,TGTGCCAGCAGCTTATCGGGCAGGAATAGCAATCAGCCCCAGCATTTT,CASSLSGRNSNQPQHF
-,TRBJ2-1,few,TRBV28,TGTGCCTCGAGGGGGGTCTCCTACAATGAGCAGTTCTTC,CASRGVSYNEQFF
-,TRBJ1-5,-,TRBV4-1,TGCGCCAGCTCAGAGGGGAGGGGAAGCAATCAGCCCCAGCATTTT,CASSEGRGSNQPQHF
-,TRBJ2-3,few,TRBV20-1,TGCAGTGCGAGAAACCGGGACGCTGCTAGCACAGATACGCAGTATTTT,CSARNRDAASTDTQYF
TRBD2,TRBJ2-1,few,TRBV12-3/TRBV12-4,TGTGCCAGCACCCCCTGGACGGCGGGGGGGAGAGATTACAATGAGCAGTTCTTC,CASTPWTAGGRDYNEQFF
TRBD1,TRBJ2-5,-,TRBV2,TGTGCCAGCAGTGAAGCGCGGACAGGGGAGTATGCGACCCAGTACTTC,CASSEARTGEYATQYF
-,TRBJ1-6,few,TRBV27,TGTGCCAGCAGTTTTAGTGATTCACCCCTCCACTTT,CASSFSDSPLHF
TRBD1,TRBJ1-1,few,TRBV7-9,TGTGCCAGCAGCTTAGCCCCGGGACAGGTGAACACTGAAGCTTTCTTT,CASSLAPGQVNTEAFF
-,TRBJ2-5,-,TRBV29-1,TGCAGCGTTGGCTTCCGGGACGCACAAGAGACCCAGTACTTC,CSVGFRDAQETQYF
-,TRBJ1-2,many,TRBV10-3,TGTGCCATCAGACAGCGACATGGCTACACCTTC,CAIRQRHGYTF
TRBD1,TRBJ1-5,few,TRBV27,TGTGCCAGCAGCCCGAGCACAGGGGACAAAAATCAGCCCCAGCATTTT,CASSPSTGDKNQPQHF
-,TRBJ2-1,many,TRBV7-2,TGTGCCAGCAGCGACCGAATGCAGGGTTATGAGCAGTTCTTC,CASSDRMQGYEQFF
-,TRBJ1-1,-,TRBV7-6,TGTGCCAGCAGCTTATCGCAGGGCGAAGCTTTCTTT,CASSLSQGEAFF
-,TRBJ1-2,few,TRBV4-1,TGCGCCAGCAGCCAAATGAGGGGAAACACTGGAGACTATGGCTACACCTTC,CASSQMRGNTGDYGYTF
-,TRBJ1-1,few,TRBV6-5,TGTGCCAGCAGTTACAGCAGGACACTTGCTTTTGAAGCTTTCTTT,CASSYSRTLAFEAFF
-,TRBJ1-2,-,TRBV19,TGTGCCAGTAGTACCCTAGGACAGTGGACTCTTGGCTACACCTTC,CASSTLGQWTLGYTF
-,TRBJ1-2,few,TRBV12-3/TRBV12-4,TGTGCCAGCAGTTTCGTCGTTTCGGGCAGCTCTAACTATGGCTACACCTTC,CASSFVVSGSSNYGYTF
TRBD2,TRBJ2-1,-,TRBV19,TGTGCCAGTAGTATAGTCGGCGGGGGGGCCTACAATGAGCAGTTCTTC,CASSIVGGGAYNEQFF
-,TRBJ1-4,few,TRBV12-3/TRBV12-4,TGTGCCAGCACTTATACCGGGAGTGAAAAACTGTTTTTT,CASTYTGSEKLFF
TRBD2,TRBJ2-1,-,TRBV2,TGTGCCAGGCAGGGGACTAGCGGGGGAGATGAGCAGTTCTTC,CARQGTSGGDEQFF
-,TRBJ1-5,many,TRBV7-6,TGTGCCAGCAGCCCCAGCAGGGGTCAGCCCCAGCATTTT,CASSPSRGQPQHF
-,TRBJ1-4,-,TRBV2,TGTGCCAGCAGTGAAGCACTAGGGGTCACTAATGAAAAACTGTTTTTT,CASSEALGVTNEKLFF
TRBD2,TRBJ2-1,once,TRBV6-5,TGTGCCAGCAGCGGAGAAACAGGGACTAGTCTTGAGCAGTTCTTC,CASSGETGTSLEQFF
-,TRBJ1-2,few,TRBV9,TGTGCCAGCAGCGTAGACTTATTCGCGGAGGGTCCCACTAACTATGGCTACACCTTC,CASSVDLFAEGPTNYGYTF
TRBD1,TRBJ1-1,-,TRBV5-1,TGCGCCAGCAGCTGGGGACAGGGCCAAACTGAAGCTTTCTTT,CASSWGQGQTEAFF
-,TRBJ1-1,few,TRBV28,TGTGCCAGCAGTTTTTGGGGACGGACTGAAGCTTTCTTT,CASSFWGRTEAFF
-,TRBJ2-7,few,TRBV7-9,TGTGCCAGCAGCCCCAACCTAGGCGGCGAGCAGTACTTC,CASSPNLGGEQYF
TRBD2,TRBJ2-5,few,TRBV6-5,TGTGCCAGCAGAACCGGGGGGGCGTGGGAGACCCAGTACTTC,CASRTGGAWETQYF
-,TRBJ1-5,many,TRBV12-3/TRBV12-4,TGTGCCAGCAGTCAAACAGGGAGCAATCAGCCCCAGCATTTT,CASSQTGSNQPQHF
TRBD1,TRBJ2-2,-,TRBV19,TGTGCCAGTACGCGGACAGGGGTAACCGGGGAGCTGTTTTTT,CASTRTGVTGELFF
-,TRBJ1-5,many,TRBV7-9,TGTGCCAGCAGCTCCGACAGAGATAGCAATCAGCCCCAGCATTTT,CASSSDRDSNQPQHF
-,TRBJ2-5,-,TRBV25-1,TGTGCCACCGAACAGGGTTACCAAGAGACCCAGTACTTC,CATEQGYQETQYF
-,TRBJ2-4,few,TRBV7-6,TGTGCCAGCAGCCACGGAGGGGGCGGGGACATTCAGTACTTC,CASSHGGGGDIQYF
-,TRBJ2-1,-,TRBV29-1,TGCAGCGCCCGATCGGTAAGCTACAATGAGCAGTTCTTC,CSARSVSYNEQFF
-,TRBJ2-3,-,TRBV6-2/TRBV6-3,TGTGCCAGCAACTTCCGTGGGATGAGCACAGATACGCAGTATTTT,CASNFRGMSTDTQYF
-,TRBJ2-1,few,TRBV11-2,TGTGCCAGCAGCCCGCGACAGGGGTGGCGGGGGGACTACAATGAGCAGTTCTTC,CASSPRQGWRGDYNEQFF
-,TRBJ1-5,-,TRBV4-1,TGCGCCAGCAGCCAAAGGGGGTTTAGCAATCAGCCCCAGCATTTT,CASSQRGFSNQPQHF
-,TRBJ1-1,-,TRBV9,TGTGCCAGCAGCCCTACGGGGGCGCCGACCACTGAAGCTTTCTTT,CASSPTGAPTTEAFF
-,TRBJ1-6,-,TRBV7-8,TGTGCCAGCAGCTTAGCTATCGGGGGTGCGGATTCACCCCTCCACTTT,CASSLAIGGADSPLHF
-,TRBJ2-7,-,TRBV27,TGTGCCAGCAGTTTTACCCCTATCAGGAGGAACAACCTACGAGAGCAGTACTTC,CASSFTPIRRNNLREQYF
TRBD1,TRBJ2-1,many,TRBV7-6,TGTGCCAGCAGCTTTACAGGGGACAATGAGCAGTTCTTC,CASSFTGDNEQFF
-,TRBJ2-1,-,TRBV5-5,TGTGCCAGCAGATTCAGGGATTCGAATGAGCAGTTCTTC,CASRFRDSNEQFF
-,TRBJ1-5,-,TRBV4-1,TGCGCCAGCAGCCAAGATTCTGAGTTCCTCAATCAGCCCCAGCATTTT,CASSQDSEFLNQPQHF
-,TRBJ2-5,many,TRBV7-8,TGTGCCAGCAGCTTAGTGGGGGCACTGGGTGAGACCCAGTACTTC,CASSLVGALGETQYF
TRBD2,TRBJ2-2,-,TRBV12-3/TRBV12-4,TGTGCCAGCAGTGTTACTAGCGGGTTACGGGAGCCGTTTTTT,CASSVTSGLREPFF
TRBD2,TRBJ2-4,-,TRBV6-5,TGTGCCAGCAGTTACGGCGGGGGGGCGGGAGACATTCAGTACTTC,CASSYGGGAGDIQYF
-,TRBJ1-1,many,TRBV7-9,TGTGCCAGCGGATGGGACGCCTTGAACACTGAAGCTTTCTTT,CASGWDALNTEAFF
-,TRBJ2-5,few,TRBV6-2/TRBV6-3,TGTGCCAGCAGTTACTCGGGGAGAGGAGAGACCCAGTACTTC,CASSYSGRGETQYF
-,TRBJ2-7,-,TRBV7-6,TGTGCCAGCAGCTTAGGTCACTTCTACGAGCAGTACTTC,CASSLGHFYEQYF
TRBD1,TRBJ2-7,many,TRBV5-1,TGCGCCAGCAGCAGGGGACAGGAGCCCTACGAGCAGTACTTC,CASSRGQEPYEQYF
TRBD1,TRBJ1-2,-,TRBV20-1,TGCAGGGGGGTAGGGGGCAAGCCCGTGTATGGCTACACCTTC,CRGVGGKPVYGYTF